This entry concerns a single T cell receptor beta chain. This entry comes from a study of cytomegalovirus exposure and HLA in healthy donors. Trimming left V 0 bases short and J 3 bases short, with 14 bases between. Germline assignment: CDR1 SGHRS and CDR2 YFSETQ. There are 16 residues in the CDR3. Clones were sequenced by immunoSEQ multiplex PCR, and TCRdb holds only the in-frame ones, with some missing. Among 200,000 to 250,000 clones listed, over 80% were seen once. The V gene is TRBV5-1, the J gene TRBJ2-3; possible D gene TRBD1, 6 bases. The TCR was taken from a woman aged 18-29 years in good health and CMV-seronegative. The specimen sequenced was PBMCs. In nucleotides, the CDR3 is TGCGCCAGCAGCTTGGAAGGGTTGCAGGGGACAGATACGCAGTATTTT. This sequence encodes CASSLEGLQGTDTQYF.